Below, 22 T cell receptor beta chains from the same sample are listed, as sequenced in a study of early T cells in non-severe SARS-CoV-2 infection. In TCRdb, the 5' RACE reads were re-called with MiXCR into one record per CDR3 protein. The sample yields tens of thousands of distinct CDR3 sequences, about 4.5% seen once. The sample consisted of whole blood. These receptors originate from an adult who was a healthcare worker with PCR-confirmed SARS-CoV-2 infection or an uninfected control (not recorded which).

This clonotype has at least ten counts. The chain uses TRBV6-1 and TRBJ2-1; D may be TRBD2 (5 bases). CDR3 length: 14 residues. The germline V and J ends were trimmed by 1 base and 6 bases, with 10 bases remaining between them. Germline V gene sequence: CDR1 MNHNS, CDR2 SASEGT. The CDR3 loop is CASSEVTGINEQFF. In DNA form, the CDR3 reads TGTGCCAGCAGTGAAGTGACGGGGATCAATGAGCAGTTCTTC.

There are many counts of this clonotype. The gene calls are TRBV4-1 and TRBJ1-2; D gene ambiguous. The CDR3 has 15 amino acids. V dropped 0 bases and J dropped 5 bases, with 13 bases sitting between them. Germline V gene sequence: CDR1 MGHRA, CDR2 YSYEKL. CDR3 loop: CASSQDGSTRYGYTF. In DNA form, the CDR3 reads TGCGCCAGCAGCCAAGATGGGAGTACCAGATATGGCTACACCTTC.

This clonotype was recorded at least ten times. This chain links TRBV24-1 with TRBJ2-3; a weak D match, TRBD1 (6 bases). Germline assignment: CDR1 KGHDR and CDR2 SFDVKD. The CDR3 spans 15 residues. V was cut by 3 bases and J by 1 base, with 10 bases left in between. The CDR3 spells CATSDPAGGTDTQYF. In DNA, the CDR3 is TGTGCCACCAGTGATCCCGCAGGGGGCACAGATACGCAGTATTTT.

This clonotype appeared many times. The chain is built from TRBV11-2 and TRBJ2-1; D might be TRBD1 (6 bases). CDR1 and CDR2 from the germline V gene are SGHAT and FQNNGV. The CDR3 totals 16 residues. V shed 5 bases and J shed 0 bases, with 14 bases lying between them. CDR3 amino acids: CASSAQTGYSYNEQFF. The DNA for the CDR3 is TGTGCCAGCAGCGCGCAAACAGGGTACTCCTACAATGAGCAGTTCTTC. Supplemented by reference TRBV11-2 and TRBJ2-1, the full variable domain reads EAGVAQSPRYKIIEKRQSVAFWCNPISGHATLYWYQQILGQGPKLLIQFQNNGVVDDSQLPKDRFSAERLKGVDSTLKIQPAKLEDSAVYLCASSAQTGYSYNEQFFGPGTRLTVL.

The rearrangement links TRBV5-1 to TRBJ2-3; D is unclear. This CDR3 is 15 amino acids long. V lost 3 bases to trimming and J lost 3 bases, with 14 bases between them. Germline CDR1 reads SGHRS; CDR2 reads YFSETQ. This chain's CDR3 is CASSSPDGVTDTQYF. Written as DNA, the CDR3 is TGCGCCAGCAGCTCCCCGGACGGCGTGACAGATACGCAGTATTTT.

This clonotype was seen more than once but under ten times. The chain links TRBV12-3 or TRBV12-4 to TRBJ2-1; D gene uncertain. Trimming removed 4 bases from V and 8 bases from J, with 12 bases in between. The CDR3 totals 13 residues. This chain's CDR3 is CASSSKGPHEQFF. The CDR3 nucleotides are TGTGCCAGCAGTTCGAAAGGACCGCATGAGCAGTTCTTC.

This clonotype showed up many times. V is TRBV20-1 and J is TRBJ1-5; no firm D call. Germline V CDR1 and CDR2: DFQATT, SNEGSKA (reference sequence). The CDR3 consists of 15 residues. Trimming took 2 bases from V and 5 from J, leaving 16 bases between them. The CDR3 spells CSARTGPRDDQPQHF. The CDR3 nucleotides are TGCAGTGCTAGAACCGGGCCAAGAGATGATCAGCCCCAGCATTTT.

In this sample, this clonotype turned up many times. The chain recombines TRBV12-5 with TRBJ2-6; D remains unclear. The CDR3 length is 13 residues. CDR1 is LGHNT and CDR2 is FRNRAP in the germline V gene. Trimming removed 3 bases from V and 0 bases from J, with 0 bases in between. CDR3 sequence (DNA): TGTGCTAGTGGTTTCTCTGGGGCCAACGTCCTGACTTTC. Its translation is CASGFSGANVLTF.

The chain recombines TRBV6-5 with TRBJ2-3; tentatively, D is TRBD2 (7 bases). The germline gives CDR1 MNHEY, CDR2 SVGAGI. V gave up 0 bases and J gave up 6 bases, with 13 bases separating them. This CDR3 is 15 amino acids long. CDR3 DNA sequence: TGTGCCAGCAGTTACTCCGGGGGGCCGGGCGATACGCAGTATTTT. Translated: CASSYSGGPGDTQYF.

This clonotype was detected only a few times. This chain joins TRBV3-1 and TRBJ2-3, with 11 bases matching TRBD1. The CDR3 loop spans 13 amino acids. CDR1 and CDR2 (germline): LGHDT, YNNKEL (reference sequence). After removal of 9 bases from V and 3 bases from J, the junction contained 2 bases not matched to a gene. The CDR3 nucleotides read TGTGCCAGTGGACAGGGGGCGACAGATACGCAGTATTTT. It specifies CASGQGATDTQYF.

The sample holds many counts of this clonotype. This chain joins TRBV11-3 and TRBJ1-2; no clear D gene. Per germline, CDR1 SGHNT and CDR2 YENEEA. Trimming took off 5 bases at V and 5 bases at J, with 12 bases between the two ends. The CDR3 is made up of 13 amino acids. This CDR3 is CASSDDVRYGYTF. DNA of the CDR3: TGTGCCAGCAGCGATGATGTAAGATATGGCTACACCTTC.

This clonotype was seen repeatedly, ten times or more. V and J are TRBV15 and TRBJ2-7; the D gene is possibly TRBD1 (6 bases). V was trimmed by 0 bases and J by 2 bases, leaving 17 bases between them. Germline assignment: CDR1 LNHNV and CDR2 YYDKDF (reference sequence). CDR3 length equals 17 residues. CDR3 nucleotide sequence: TGTGCCACCAGCAGAGATAGGGGACACAACGCTGCCTACGAGCAGTACTTC. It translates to CATSRDRGHNAAYEQYF.

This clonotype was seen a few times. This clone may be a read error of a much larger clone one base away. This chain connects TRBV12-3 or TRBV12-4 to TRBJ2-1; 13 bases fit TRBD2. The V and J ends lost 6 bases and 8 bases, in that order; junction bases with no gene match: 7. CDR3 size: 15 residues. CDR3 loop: CASSPLAGGYDEQFF. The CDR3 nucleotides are TGTGCCAGCAGCCCACTAGCGGGGGGGTACGATGAGCAGTTCTTC.

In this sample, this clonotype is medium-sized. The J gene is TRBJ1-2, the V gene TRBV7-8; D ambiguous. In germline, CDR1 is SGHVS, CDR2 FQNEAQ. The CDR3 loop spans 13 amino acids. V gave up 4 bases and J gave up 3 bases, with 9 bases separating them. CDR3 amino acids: CASSSNIYYGYTF. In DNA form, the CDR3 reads TGTGCCAGCAGCTCTAACATCTACTATGGCTACACCTTC.

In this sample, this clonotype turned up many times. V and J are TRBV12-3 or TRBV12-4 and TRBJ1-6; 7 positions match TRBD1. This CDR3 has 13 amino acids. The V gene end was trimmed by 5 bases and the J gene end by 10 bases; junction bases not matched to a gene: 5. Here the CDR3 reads CASSSTGESPLHF. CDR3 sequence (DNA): TGTGCCAGCAGTAGCACAGGGGAATCACCCCTCCACTTT.

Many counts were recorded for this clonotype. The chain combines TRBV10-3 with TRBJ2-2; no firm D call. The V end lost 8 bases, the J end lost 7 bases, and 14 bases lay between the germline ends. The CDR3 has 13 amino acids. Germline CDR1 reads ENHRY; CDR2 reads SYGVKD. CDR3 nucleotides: TGTGCCATCTTCGATTTCAGACGCGGGGAGCTGTTTTTT. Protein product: CAIFDFRRGELFF.

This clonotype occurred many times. The CDR3 protein is CASGGLAGEETQYF. Written as DNA, the CDR3 is TGTGCCAGCGGGGGACTAGCGGGGGAAGAGACCCAGTACTTC. The V call is TRBV3-1, the J call TRBJ2-5; 14 bases fit TRBD2. J gave up 3 bases and V 8 bases, and 2 bases lay outside the gene matches. Germline loops: CDR1 LGHDT, CDR2 YNNKEL (reference sequence). The CDR3 is 14 amino acids.

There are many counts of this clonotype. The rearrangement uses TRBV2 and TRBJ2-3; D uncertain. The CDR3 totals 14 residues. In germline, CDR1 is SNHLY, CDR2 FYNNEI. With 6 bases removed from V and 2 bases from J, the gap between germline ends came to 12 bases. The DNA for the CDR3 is TGTGCCAGCAGCTCTGGCCCCATCACAGATACGCAGTATTTT. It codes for CASSSGPITDTQYF.

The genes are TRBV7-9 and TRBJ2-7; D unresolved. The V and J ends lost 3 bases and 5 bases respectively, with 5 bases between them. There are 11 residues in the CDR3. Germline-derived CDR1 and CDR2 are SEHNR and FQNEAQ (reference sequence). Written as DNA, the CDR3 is TGTGCCAGCAGCTTGAGTAACGAGCAGTACTTC. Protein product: CASSLSNEQYF.

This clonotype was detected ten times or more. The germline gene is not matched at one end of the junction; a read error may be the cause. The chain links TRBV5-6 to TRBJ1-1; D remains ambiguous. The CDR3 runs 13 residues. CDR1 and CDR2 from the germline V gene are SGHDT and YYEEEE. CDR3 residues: CASSPRGVTEVFF. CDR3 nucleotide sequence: TGTGCCAGCAGCCCTCGGGGAGTGACTGAAGTTTTCTTT.

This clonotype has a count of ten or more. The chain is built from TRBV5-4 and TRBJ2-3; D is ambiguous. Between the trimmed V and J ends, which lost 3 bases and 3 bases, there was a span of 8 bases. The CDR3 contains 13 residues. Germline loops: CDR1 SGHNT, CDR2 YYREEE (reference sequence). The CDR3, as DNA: TGTGCCAGCAGCTCGACTGAGACAGATACGCAGTATTTT. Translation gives CASSSTETDTQYF.

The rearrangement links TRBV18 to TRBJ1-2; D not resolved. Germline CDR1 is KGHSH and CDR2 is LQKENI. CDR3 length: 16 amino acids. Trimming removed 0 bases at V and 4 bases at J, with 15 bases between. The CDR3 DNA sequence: TGTGCCAGCTCACCACCGGGTTCGGGCGAACTCTATGGCTACACCTTC. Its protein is CASSPPGSGELYGYTF.